This TCR beta chain originates from a study of human T cells and chemical hapten exposure. Whole-study findings and limits: Controls formed significantly fewer large CDR3 similarity clusters than expanded TCRs did.

TCRdb re-called the RACE reads with MiXCR, one entry per CDR3 protein. The data show some 96,000 distinct CDR3 sequences, around 25% seen once. This clonotype has just a few counts. The antigen remains undetermined. Trimming took 4 bases from V and 3 from J, leaving 10 bases between them. The CDR3 is 13 amino acids. Looked up from germline, CDR1 is SGHNT and CDR2 is YYREEE (reference sequence). Time point indicated: patch test 3, about 24 weeks after DPC sensitization. Treatment in this sample: therapeutic diphenylcyclopropenone sensitization with weekly scalp DPC. The chain carries TRBV5-4 and TRBJ1-1, with TRBD1 as a possible D gene (5 bases). The input for sequencing was whole blood, taken in connection with sensitization to the hapten diphenylcyclopropenone (DPC). This clonotype originated in a middle-aged man with alopecia areata. Some clones in this sample may be carry-over from other donors' samples. CDR3 bases: TGTGCCAGCAGCATGGGGCGTTACACTGAAGCTTTCTTT. It is translated as CASSMGRYTEAFF.